The source of this T cell receptor (beta chain) is a study of CD8 T cells in ankylosing spondylitis. The CDR3 is 14 residues long. V was clipped by 4 bases and J by 4 bases, with 13 bases between them. The V gene's germline CDR1 is SGHTA and CDR2 FQGNSA. Whole-study results and caveats: Clones tied to disease were said to be significantly enriched in matched ankylosing spondylitis synovial fluid.

Via MiXCR, TCRdb re-called the 5' RACE reads, giving one row per CDR3 protein. This sample has about 140,000 distinct CDR3 sequences, with 7% to 10% found just once. This clonotype was recorded at least ten times. Antigen: not known. The sample consisted of synovial fluid, either unsorted or a sorted T cell fraction (not recorded which). The rearrangement uses TRBV7-2 and TRBJ1-1; unclear D gene. This TCR derives from a male donor with ankylosing spondylitis. The CDR3 region has the DNA TGTGCCAGCAGCTCACTCATAGGGATCACTGAAGCTTTCTTT. Encoded protein: CASSSLIGITEAFF.